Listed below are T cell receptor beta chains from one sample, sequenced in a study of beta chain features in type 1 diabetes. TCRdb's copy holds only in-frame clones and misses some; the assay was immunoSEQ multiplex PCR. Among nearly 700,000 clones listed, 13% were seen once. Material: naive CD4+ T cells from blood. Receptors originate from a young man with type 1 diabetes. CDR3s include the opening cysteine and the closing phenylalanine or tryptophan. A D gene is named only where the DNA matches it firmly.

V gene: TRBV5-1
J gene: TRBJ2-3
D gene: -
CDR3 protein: CASSLTYSRDTQYF

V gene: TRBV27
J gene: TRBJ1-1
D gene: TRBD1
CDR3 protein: CASSSTGVVRMNTEAFF

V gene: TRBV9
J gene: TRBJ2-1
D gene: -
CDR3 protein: CASSPRGTSYNEQFF

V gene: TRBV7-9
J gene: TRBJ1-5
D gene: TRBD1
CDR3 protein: CASSHPRGIVGGNQPQHF

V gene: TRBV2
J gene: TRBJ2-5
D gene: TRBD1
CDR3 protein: CASSDRVLETQYF

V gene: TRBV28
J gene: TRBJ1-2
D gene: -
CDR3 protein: CASSPHQGRGYGYTF

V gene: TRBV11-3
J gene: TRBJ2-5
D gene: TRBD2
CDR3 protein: CASSFTSGEQETQYF

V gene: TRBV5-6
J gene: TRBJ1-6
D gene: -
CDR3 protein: CASRPFLGPNSPLHF

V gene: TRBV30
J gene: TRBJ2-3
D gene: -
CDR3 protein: CASTLEASTDTQYF

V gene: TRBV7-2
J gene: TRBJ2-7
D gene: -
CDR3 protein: CASSSQGREQYF

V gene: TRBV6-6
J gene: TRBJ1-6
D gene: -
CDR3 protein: CASRTASSYNSPLHF

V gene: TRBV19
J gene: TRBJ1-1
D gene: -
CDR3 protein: CASSSSRDTEAFF